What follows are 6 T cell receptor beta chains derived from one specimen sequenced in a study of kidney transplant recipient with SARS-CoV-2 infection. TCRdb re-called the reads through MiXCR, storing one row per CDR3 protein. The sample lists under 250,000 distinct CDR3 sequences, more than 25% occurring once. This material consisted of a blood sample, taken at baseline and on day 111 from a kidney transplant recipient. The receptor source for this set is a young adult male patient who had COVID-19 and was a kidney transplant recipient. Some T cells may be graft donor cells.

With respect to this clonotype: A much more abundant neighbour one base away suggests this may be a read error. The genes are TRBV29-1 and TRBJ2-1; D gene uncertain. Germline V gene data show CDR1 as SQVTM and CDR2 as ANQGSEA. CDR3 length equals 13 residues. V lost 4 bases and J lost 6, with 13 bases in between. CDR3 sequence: CSVVWGYRNEQFF. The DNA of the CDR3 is TGCAGCGTTGTTTGGGGTTATCGCAATGAGCAGTTCTTC.

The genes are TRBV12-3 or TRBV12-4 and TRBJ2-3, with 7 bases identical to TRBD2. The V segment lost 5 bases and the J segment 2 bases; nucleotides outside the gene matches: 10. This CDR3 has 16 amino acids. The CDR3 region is CASSLHPAGFTDTQYF. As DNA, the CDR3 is TGTGCCAGCAGTCTCCACCCAGCGGGGTTCACAGATACGCAGTATTTT.

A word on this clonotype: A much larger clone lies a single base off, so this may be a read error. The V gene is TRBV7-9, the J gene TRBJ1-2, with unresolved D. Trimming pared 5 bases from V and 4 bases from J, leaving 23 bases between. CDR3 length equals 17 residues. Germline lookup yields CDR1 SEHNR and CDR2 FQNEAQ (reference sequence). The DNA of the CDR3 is TGTGCCAGCAGCAAAGTTGCATACCATGGAAAGGCCTATGGCTACACCTTC. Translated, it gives CASSKVAYHGKAYGYTF.

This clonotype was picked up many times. CDR3 in DNA: TGTGCCTGGGGGTCTGGGCGTTATAGAAAGACCTATGGCTACACCTTC. Translation: CAWGSGRYRKTYGYTF. The chain has TRBV30 and TRBJ1-2, with D hard to call. Trimming took off 5 bases at V and 4 bases at J, with 23 bases between the two ends. Germline loops: CDR1 GTSNPN, CDR2 SVGIG (reference sequence). The CDR3 contains 16 residues. The whole variable domain, filled in from reference TRBV30 and TRBJ1-2, reads SQTIHQWPATLVQPVGSPLSLECTVEGTSNPNLYWYRQAAGRGLQLLFYSVGIGQISSEVPQNLSASRPQDRQFILSSKKLLLSDSGFYLCAWGSGRYRKTYGYTFGSGTRLTVV.

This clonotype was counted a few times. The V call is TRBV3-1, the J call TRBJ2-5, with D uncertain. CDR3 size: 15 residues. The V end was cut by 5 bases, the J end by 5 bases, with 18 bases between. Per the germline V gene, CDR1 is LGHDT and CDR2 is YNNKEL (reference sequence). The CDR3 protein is CASSFPISFSETQYF. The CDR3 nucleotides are TGTGCCAGCAGCTTTCCCATTTCTTTCTCTGAGACCCAGTACTTC.

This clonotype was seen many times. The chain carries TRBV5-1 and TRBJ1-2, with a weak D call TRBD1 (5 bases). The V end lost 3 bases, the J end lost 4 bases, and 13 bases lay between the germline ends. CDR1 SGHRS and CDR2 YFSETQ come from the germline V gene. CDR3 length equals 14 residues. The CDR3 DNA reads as TGCGCCAGCAGCTCTCCGCCGACAGTCTATGGCTACACCTTC. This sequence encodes CASSSPPTVYGYTF.